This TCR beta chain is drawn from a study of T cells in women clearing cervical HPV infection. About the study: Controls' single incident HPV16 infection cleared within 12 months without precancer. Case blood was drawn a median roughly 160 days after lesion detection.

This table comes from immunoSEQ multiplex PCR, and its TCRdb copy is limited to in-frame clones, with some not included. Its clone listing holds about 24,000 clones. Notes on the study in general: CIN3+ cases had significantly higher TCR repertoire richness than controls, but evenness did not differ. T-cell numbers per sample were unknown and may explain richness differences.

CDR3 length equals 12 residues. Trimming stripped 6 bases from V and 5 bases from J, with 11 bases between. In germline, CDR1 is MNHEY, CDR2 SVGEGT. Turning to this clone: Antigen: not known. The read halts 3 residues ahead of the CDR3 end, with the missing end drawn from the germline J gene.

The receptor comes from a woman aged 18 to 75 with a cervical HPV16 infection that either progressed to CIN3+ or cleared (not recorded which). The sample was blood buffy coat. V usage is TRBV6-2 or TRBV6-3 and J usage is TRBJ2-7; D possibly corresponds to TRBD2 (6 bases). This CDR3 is CASRNGGDEQYF. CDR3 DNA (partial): TGTGCCAGCAGGAACGGCGGGGACGAG.